These T cell receptor beta chains were read from a single sample in a study of early T cells in non-severe SARS-CoV-2 infection. Each CDR3 protein is one row after TCRdb ran MiXCR on the 5' RACE reads. The table shows some 80,000 distinct CDR3 sequences, with around 10% occurring only once. Specimen: whole blood, collected at baseline. These TCRs come from an adult who was a healthcare worker with PCR-confirmed SARS-CoV-2 infection or an uninfected control (not recorded which). The donor label of this sample is uncertain. Both conserved end residues are part of each CDR3. The D gene is left open where the match is weak. Size is omitted from some rows. Given values are once, few, many or a class for expanded clones.

v_gene	d_gene	len	abundance	j_gene	CDR3nt	CDR3aa
TRBV6-5	TRBD2	18	many	TRBJ2-6	TGTGCCAGCAGTATAGCGGGGGGCCTAACCTCTGGGGCCAACGTCCTGACTTTC	CASSIAGGLTSGANVLTF
TRBV18	-	14	-	TRBJ2-5	TGTGCCAGCTCGCCGGGTGGGGCCCAAGAGACCCAGTACTTC	CASSPGGAQETQYF
TRBV12-3/TRBV12-4	TRBD2	16	many	TRBJ2-3	TGTGCCAGCAGTTTAGTGGGGCGGGAGAGCACAGATACGCAGTATTTT	CASSLVGRESTDTQYF
TRBV12-5	TRBD1	15	-	TRBJ1-1	TGTGCTAGTGCCCCTGGGACAGGGTTGAACACTGAAGCTTTCTTT	CASAPGTGLNTEAFF
TRBV9	-	13	many	TRBJ2-3	TGTGCCAGCAGCTTCCAGGGCGCAGATACGCAGTATTTT	CASSFQGADTQYF
TRBV4-1	-	17	few	TRBJ2-7	TGCGCCAGCAGCCAAAATTGGTACCGACAGCATACCTACGAGCAGTACTTC	CASSQNWYRQHTYEQYF
TRBV14	-	13	few	TRBJ2-5	TGTGCCAGCAGCTTTACAGTTCGACAGACCCAGTACTTC	CASSFTVRQTQYF
TRBV4-1	-	12	few	TRBJ1-1	TGCGCCAGCACCGGGCGGAACACTGAAGCTTTCTTT	CASTGRNTEAFF
TRBV7-9	TRBD1	13	few	TRBJ2-7	TGTGCCAGCAGCCGTGACAGGGACTACGAGCAGTACTTC	CASSRDRDYEQYF
TRBV12-3/TRBV12-4	-	13	many	TRBJ1-2	TGTGCCAGCAGCCGCGGGGCTAACTATGGCTACACCTTC	CASSRGANYGYTF
TRBV20-1	-	14	-	TRBJ2-5	TGCAGTGCTAGACATCGGCCAGGGGGGGAGACCCAGTACTTC	CSARHRPGGETQYF
TRBV12-3/TRBV12-4	TRBD2	15	many	TRBJ2-2	TGTGCCAGCGGACCCGGCGGGAGGAGTATCGGGGAGCTGTTTTTT	CASGPGGRSIGELFF
TRBV10-3	TRBD1	12	many	TRBJ1-3	TGTGCCATACAGGGGGCTGAAAACACCATATATTTT	CAIQGAENTIYF
TRBV3-1	-	15	-	TRBJ2-3	TGTGCCAGCAGCCAAGAGGGCGTGGGGACAGATACGCAGTATTTT	CASSQEGVGTDTQYF
TRBV7-3	-	15	once	TRBJ2-3	TGTGCCAGCAGCCCCACCCGGGGGCAACCAGATACGCAGTATTTT	CASSPTRGQPDTQYF
TRBV28	-	12	few	TRBJ1-2	TGTGCCAGCAGTTTACCCCATCATGGCTACACCTTC	CASSLPHHGYTF
TRBV25-1	-	10	-	TRBJ2-7	TGTGCCAGCAGTGGACCCGAGCAGTACTTC	CASSGPEQYF
TRBV5-1	-	14	few	TRBJ1-2	TGCGCCAGCAGCCCGGGCGGGACACTCTATGGCTACACCTTC	CASSPGGTLYGYTF
TRBV6-6	-	15	many	TRBJ2-7	TGTGCCAGCAGTTACGTCGGGACTCCCTTTTACGAGCAGTACTTC	CASSYVGTPFYEQYF
TRBV2	TRBD1	13	-	TRBJ2-7	TGTGCCAGCAGCATGGGACAGGGCTACGAGCAGTACTTC	CASSMGQGYEQYF
TRBV20-1	-	10	few	TRBJ2-7	TGCAGTGCTAACGCGGGGGAGCAGTACTTC	CSANAGEQYF
TRBV18	-	11	few	TRBJ1-2	TGTGCCAGCTCACCAGGTGGTGGCTACACCTTC	CASSPGGGYTF